The rows below give T cell receptor beta chains drawn from one sample of a study of blood T cell repertoires in COVID-19. The repertoire was sequenced with immunoSEQ multiplex PCR; TCRdb's copy has only in-frame clones and lacks some. The repertoire holds some 320,000 clones, with around 85% as singletons. Sequences were obtained from peripheral blood. These receptors all stem from a human donor in a cohort sampled during active COVID-19. Each CDR3 is given with its conserved first and last residue. A D gene is named only where the DNA matches it firmly. The size field is filled for only some rows; it gives once, few, many or a size class.

d_gene: TRBD1; j_gene: TRBJ2-2; abundance: -; v_gene: TRBV27; CDR3nt: TGTGCCAGCAGTTTGGGACAGGCGAACACCGGGGAGCTGTTTTTT; CDR3aa: CASSLGQANTGELFF
d_gene: TRBD1; j_gene: TRBJ1-2; abundance: -; v_gene: TRBV20-1; CDR3nt: TGCAGTGCTAGTCGGCAGGGGGCTGCTGGCTACACCTTC; CDR3aa: CSASRQGAAGYTF
d_gene: -; j_gene: TRBJ1-1; abundance: -; v_gene: TRBV2; CDR3nt: TGTGCCAGCAGCCAGGGCGTGAACACTGAAGCTTTCTTT; CDR3aa: CASSQGVNTEAFF
d_gene: TRBD1; j_gene: TRBJ1-3; abundance: few; v_gene: TRBV5-1; CDR3nt: TGCGCCAGCAGCTTTGGACAGGCCGCGGGAAACACCATATATTTT; CDR3aa: CASSFGQAAGNTIYF
d_gene: TRBD2; j_gene: TRBJ2-1; abundance: once; v_gene: TRBV7-3; CDR3nt: TGTGCCAGCAGCTTAAGCGGGACTAGCGGGGAGCAGTTCTTC; CDR3aa: CASSLSGTSGEQFF
d_gene: -; j_gene: TRBJ1-1; abundance: -; v_gene: TRBV7-9; CDR3nt: TGTGCCAGCAGCTTAGGGGTATCAGGCACTGAAGCTTTCTTT; CDR3aa: CASSLGVSGTEAFF
d_gene: -; j_gene: TRBJ1-1; abundance: few; v_gene: TRBV7-9; CDR3nt: TGTGCCAGCAGCCTCATAGGGGACACTGAAGCTTTCTTT; CDR3aa: CASSLIGDTEAFF
d_gene: -; j_gene: TRBJ1-1; abundance: -; v_gene: TRBV4-2; CDR3nt: TGTGCCAGCAGCCACGACATGAACACTGAAGCTTTCTTT; CDR3aa: CASSHDMNTEAFF
d_gene: -; j_gene: TRBJ1-5; abundance: -; v_gene: TRBV7-2; CDR3nt: TGTGCCAGCAGTTTTTACGGTCAGCCCCAGCATTTT; CDR3aa: CASSFYGQPQHF
d_gene: TRBD2; j_gene: TRBJ2-7; abundance: -; v_gene: TRBV7-9; CDR3nt: TGTGCCAGCAGCTTAGCGGGGGGGTCCTCCTACGAGCAGTACTTC; CDR3aa: CASSLAGGSSYEQYF
d_gene: TRBD1; j_gene: TRBJ2-7; abundance: -; v_gene: TRBV2; CDR3nt: TGTGCCACCACACAGGGGGAATACGACGAGCAGTACTTC; CDR3aa: CATTQGEYDEQYF
d_gene: -; j_gene: TRBJ2-2; abundance: -; v_gene: TRBV12-3/TRBV12-4; CDR3nt: TGTGTCACTGGGAGGGGGGGGACCGGGGAGCTGTTTTTT; CDR3aa: CVTGRGGTGELFF
d_gene: TRBD1; j_gene: TRBJ2-2; abundance: -; v_gene: TRBV5-8; CDR3nt: TGTGCCAGCAGCTCCGGGACAGGGGTCCCCTACACCGGGGAGCTGTTTTTT; CDR3aa: CASSSGTGVPYTGELFF
d_gene: -; j_gene: TRBJ2-5; abundance: -; v_gene: TRBV5-1; CDR3nt: TGCGCCAGCAGCTTGTGGGCTGAAGAGACCCAGTACTTC; CDR3aa: CASSLWAEETQYF
d_gene: -; j_gene: TRBJ2-5; abundance: many; v_gene: TRBV19; CDR3nt: TGTGCCAGTACCGACGGGGGACTGGGGAGGGAGACCCAGTACTTC; CDR3aa: CASTDGGLGRETQYF
d_gene: -; j_gene: TRBJ2-7; abundance: -; v_gene: TRBV6-5; CDR3nt: TGTGCCAGCAGTTATCAGGGCCAGGGGATTGTCTACGAGCAGTACTTC; CDR3aa: CASSYQGQGIVYEQYF
d_gene: -; j_gene: TRBJ1-5; abundance: -; v_gene: TRBV12-3/TRBV12-4; CDR3nt: TGTGCCAGCAGTTTAACAGGGAATCAGCCCCAGCATTTT; CDR3aa: CASSLTGNQPQHF
d_gene: -; j_gene: TRBJ1-1; abundance: -; v_gene: TRBV18; CDR3nt: TGTGCCAGCTCACCCAGGGAGGGCAACACTGAAGCTTTCTTT; CDR3aa: CASSPREGNTEAFF
d_gene: -; j_gene: TRBJ1-1; abundance: -; v_gene: TRBV10-3; CDR3nt: TGTGCCATCAGTGGGGCAGGGACAATAATCGGAGCTTTCTTT; CDR3aa: CAISGAGTIIGAFF
d_gene: -; j_gene: TRBJ1-3; abundance: -; v_gene: TRBV5-4; CDR3nt: TGTGCCACCACCTCAGGTCGGGAGCTGGGAAACACCATATATTTT; CDR3aa: CATTSGRELGNTIYF
d_gene: -; j_gene: TRBJ2-3; abundance: -; v_gene: TRBV18; CDR3nt: TGTGCCAGCTCTCCTAGCGACTTCACAGATACGCAGTATTTT; CDR3aa: CASSPSDFTDTQYF
d_gene: -; j_gene: TRBJ1-2; abundance: -; v_gene: TRBV12-3/TRBV12-4; CDR3nt: TGTGCCAGCAGTTTGGGGCGTTCCGATGGCTACACCTTC; CDR3aa: CASSLGRSDGYTF
d_gene: -; j_gene: TRBJ1-3; abundance: -; v_gene: TRBV6-5; CDR3nt: TGTGCCAGCAGTTCCTCTTATACTGGAAACACCATATATTTT; CDR3aa: CASSSSYTGNTIYF
d_gene: -; j_gene: TRBJ2-3; abundance: -; v_gene: TRBV12-3/TRBV12-4; CDR3nt: TGTGCCAGCAGTTTACGGTATACGCAGTATTTT; CDR3aa: CASSLRYTQYF
d_gene: -; j_gene: TRBJ1-2; abundance: -; v_gene: TRBV24-1; CDR3nt: TGTGCCACCAGTGACCCTTTGGACAAAGACTATGGCTACACCTTC; CDR3aa: CATSDPLDKDYGYTF
d_gene: -; j_gene: TRBJ1-2; abundance: -; v_gene: TRBV3-1/TRBV3-2; CDR3nt: TGTGCCAGCAGCCAGATTCGACAGCGTAACTATGGCTACACCTTC; CDR3aa: CASSQIRQRNYGYTF
d_gene: -; j_gene: TRBJ1-3; abundance: -; v_gene: TRBV28; CDR3nt: TGTGCCAGCACTAGTCCGGCAGGCGGGCCTGGAAACACCATATATTTT; CDR3aa: CASTSPAGGPGNTIYF
d_gene: -; j_gene: TRBJ1-2; abundance: -; v_gene: TRBV5-1; CDR3nt: TGCGCCAGCAGCTTGGATAGAGGGAGCTATGGCTACACCTTC; CDR3aa: CASSLDRGSYGYTF
d_gene: -; j_gene: TRBJ1-1; abundance: -; v_gene: TRBV3-1/TRBV3-2; CDR3nt: TGTGCCAGCAGCCAAGTCGGGGAAAAGAGAGCTTTCTTT; CDR3aa: CASSQVGEKRAFF
d_gene: -; j_gene: TRBJ1-1; abundance: -; v_gene: TRBV5-1; CDR3nt: TGCGCCAGTTCCTTTGTAGGGGACACTGAAGCTTTCTTT; CDR3aa: CASSFVGDTEAFF
d_gene: TRBD1; j_gene: TRBJ2-7; abundance: -; v_gene: TRBV3-1/TRBV3-2; CDR3nt: TGTGCCAGCAGCCAAGATGGACAGGGGGCCGGATTTAGCTCCTACGAGCAGTACTTC; CDR3aa: CASSQDGQGAGFSSYEQYF
d_gene: -; j_gene: TRBJ2-6; abundance: -; v_gene: TRBV5-1; CDR3nt: TGCGCCAGCAGCGCCCTAACAGGGCCTGGGGCCAACGTCCTGACTTTC; CDR3aa: CASSALTGPGANVLTF
d_gene: -; j_gene: TRBJ2-3; abundance: -; v_gene: TRBV6-5; CDR3nt: TGTGCCAGCAGTTCGGACTTTGCGGATACGCAGTATTTT; CDR3aa: CASSSDFADTQYF
d_gene: -; j_gene: TRBJ2-5; abundance: -; v_gene: TRBV19; CDR3nt: TGTGCCAGTAGCGGGACTCAAGAGACCCAGTACTTC; CDR3aa: CASSGTQETQYF
d_gene: TRBD1; j_gene: TRBJ1-1; abundance: -; v_gene: TRBV6-5; CDR3nt: TGTGCCAGCCAGGGGGCCTCGTACACTGAAGCTTTCTTT; CDR3aa: CASQGASYTEAFF
d_gene: -; j_gene: TRBJ1-1; abundance: -; v_gene: TRBV24-1; CDR3nt: TGTGCCACCAGTGAGCGCGCGAACACTGAAGCTTTCTTT; CDR3aa: CATSERANTEAFF
d_gene: TRBD1; j_gene: TRBJ1-2; abundance: -; v_gene: TRBV11-2; CDR3nt: TGTGCCAGCAGCCCCGCCGGGACAGGGTGCGAAGGGTATGGCTACACCTTC; CDR3aa: CASSPAGTGCEGYGYTF
d_gene: TRBD1; j_gene: TRBJ1-5; abundance: -; v_gene: TRBV19; CDR3nt: TGTGCCAGTAGTACTCGGACAGGACGAACCTCCCGCCATAGCAATCAGCCCCAGCATTTT; CDR3aa: CASSTRTGRTSRHSNQPQHF
d_gene: TRBD1; j_gene: TRBJ1-5; abundance: once; v_gene: TRBV6-5; CDR3nt: TGTGCCAGCAGGGAGGGACAGGGTAATCAGCCCCAGCATTTT; CDR3aa: CASREGQGNQPQHF
d_gene: -; j_gene: TRBJ2-1; abundance: few; v_gene: TRBV28; CDR3nt: TGTGCCAGCAGTTCCGCGGGGACGGGGGAATACAATGAGCAGTTCTTC; CDR3aa: CASSSAGTGEYNEQFF
d_gene: TRBD1; j_gene: TRBJ2-7; abundance: -; v_gene: TRBV5-1; CDR3nt: TGCGCCAGCAGCTGGACAGGGGAACAGCAGTACTTC; CDR3aa: CASSWTGEQQYF
d_gene: -; j_gene: TRBJ2-1; abundance: few; v_gene: TRBV7-3; CDR3nt: TGTGCCAGCAGCTCCCTCGGGGTTAAGGCTTCCTACAATGAGCAGTTCTTC; CDR3aa: CASSSLGVKASYNEQFF
d_gene: -; j_gene: TRBJ2-2; abundance: -; v_gene: TRBV27; CDR3nt: TGTGCCAGCACCTCAACAACAGGGCTGAACACCGGGGAGCTGTTTTTT; CDR3aa: CASTSTTGLNTGELFF
d_gene: TRBD1; j_gene: TRBJ1-2; abundance: -; v_gene: TRBV2; CDR3nt: TGTGCCAGCAGTACCAGGGGGGTTATTGGCTACACCTTC; CDR3aa: CASSTRGVIGYTF
d_gene: TRBD2; j_gene: TRBJ2-2; abundance: -; v_gene: TRBV5-1; CDR3nt: TGCGCCAGCAGCTTATCATTTGGGGGGGCCGGGGAGCTGTTTTTT; CDR3aa: CASSLSFGGAGELFF
d_gene: -; j_gene: TRBJ1-3; abundance: -; v_gene: TRBV9; CDR3nt: TGTGCCAGCAGCTTCCAAACAGGTCTTGGAAACACCATATATTTT; CDR3aa: CASSFQTGLGNTIYF
d_gene: -; j_gene: TRBJ1-1; abundance: -; v_gene: TRBV30; CDR3nt: TGTGCCTGCCAACGGGACTCCCCCGAAGCTTTCTTT; CDR3aa: CACQRDSPEAFF
d_gene: -; j_gene: TRBJ1-5; abundance: -; v_gene: TRBV15; CDR3nt: TGTGCCACCAGCATGAGACAGGGCAATCAGCCCCAGCATTTT; CDR3aa: CATSMRQGNQPQHF
d_gene: TRBD1; j_gene: TRBJ2-1; abundance: -; v_gene: TRBV6-5; CDR3nt: TGTGCCAACGGGGACAGGGCCAACAATGAGCAGTTCTTC; CDR3aa: CANGDRANNEQFF
d_gene: TRBD1; j_gene: TRBJ1-1; abundance: once; v_gene: TRBV5-4; CDR3nt: TGTGCCAGCAGCTCGCCTACAGGGGACGCTTTCTTT; CDR3aa: CASSSPTGDAFF
d_gene: -; j_gene: TRBJ2-3; abundance: -; v_gene: TRBV14; CDR3nt: TGTGCCAGCAGCCAAGATTTTCTGAGGGTAGATACGCAGTATTTT; CDR3aa: CASSQDFLRVDTQYF
d_gene: TRBD1; j_gene: TRBJ2-2; abundance: many; v_gene: TRBV6-4; CDR3nt: TGTGCCAGCAGTGACGAGGGGGCGGGCACCGGGGAGCTGTTTTTT; CDR3aa: CASSDEGAGTGELFF
d_gene: -; j_gene: TRBJ1-5; abundance: -; v_gene: TRBV12-3/TRBV12-4; CDR3nt: TGTGCCAGCAGCCTTTGGGGGCGGACGCCCCAGCATTTT; CDR3aa: CASSLWGRTPQHF
d_gene: -; j_gene: TRBJ1-6; abundance: -; v_gene: TRBV5-1; CDR3nt: TGCGCCAGCAGCTTGGACTCGTCACCCCTCCACTTT; CDR3aa: CASSLDSSPLHF
d_gene: TRBD1; j_gene: TRBJ1-1; abundance: -; v_gene: TRBV30; CDR3nt: TGTGCCTGGAGTCCCCGGACAGGGTTAGCTTTCTTT; CDR3aa: CAWSPRTGLAFF
d_gene: TRBD2; j_gene: TRBJ2-3; abundance: -; v_gene: TRBV6-5; CDR3nt: TGTGCCAGCTCGCGGCTAGCGGGGGCAGATACGCAGTATTTT; CDR3aa: CASSRLAGADTQYF
d_gene: -; j_gene: TRBJ1-4; abundance: -; v_gene: TRBV4-1; CDR3nt: TGCGCCAGCAGCCAAGGAAGGGGGGAAAAACTGTTTTTT; CDR3aa: CASSQGRGEKLFF
d_gene: -; j_gene: TRBJ2-3; abundance: -; v_gene: TRBV12-5; CDR3nt: TGTGCTAGTGGTTTGGTAATTCCCGTGGAGAACCACAAAGATACGCAGTATTTT; CDR3aa: CASGLVIPVENHKDTQYF
d_gene: -; j_gene: TRBJ2-2; abundance: -; v_gene: TRBV2; CDR3nt: TGTGCCAGCAGTTCTATGCGGACCGGGGAGCTGTTTTTT; CDR3aa: CASSSMRTGELFF